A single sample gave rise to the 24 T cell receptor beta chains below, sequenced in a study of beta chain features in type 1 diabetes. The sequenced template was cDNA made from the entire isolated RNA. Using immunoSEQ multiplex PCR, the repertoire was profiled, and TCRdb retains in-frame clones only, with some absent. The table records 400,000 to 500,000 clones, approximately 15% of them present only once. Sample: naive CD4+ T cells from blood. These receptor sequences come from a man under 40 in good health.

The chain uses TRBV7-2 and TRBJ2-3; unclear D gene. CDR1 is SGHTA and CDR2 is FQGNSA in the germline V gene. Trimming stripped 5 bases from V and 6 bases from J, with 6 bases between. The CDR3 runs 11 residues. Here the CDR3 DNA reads TGTGCCAGCAGCGCCCTGGATACGCAGTATTTT. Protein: CASSALDTQYF.

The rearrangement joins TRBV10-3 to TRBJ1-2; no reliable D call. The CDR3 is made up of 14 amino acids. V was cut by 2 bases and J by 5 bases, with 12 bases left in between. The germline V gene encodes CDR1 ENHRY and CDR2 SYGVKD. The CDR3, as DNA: TGTGCCATCAGTGAGGGCAATGGAGGATATGGCTACACCTTC. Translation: CAISEGNGGYGYTF.

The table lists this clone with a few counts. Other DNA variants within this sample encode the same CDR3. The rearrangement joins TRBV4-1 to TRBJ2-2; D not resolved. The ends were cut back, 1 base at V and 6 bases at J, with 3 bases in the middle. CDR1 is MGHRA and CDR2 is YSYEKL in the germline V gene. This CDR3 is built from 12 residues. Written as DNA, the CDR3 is TGCGCCAGCAGCCAAGTCGCCGGGGAGCTGTTTTTT. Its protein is CASSQVAGELFF.

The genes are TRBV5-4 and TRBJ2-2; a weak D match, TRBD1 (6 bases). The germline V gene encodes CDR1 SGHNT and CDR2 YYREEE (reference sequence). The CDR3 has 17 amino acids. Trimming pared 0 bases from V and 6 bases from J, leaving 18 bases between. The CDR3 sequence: CASSLANWQGKAGELFF. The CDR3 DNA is TGTGCCAGCAGCTTGGCCAATTGGCAGGGGAAGGCCGGGGAGCTGTTTTTT.

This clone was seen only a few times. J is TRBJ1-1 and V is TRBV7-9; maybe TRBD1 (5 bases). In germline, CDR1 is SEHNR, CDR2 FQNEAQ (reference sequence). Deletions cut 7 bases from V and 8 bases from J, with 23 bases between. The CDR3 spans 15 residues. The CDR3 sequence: CASIPPLGQGSEAFF. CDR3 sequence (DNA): TGTGCCAGCATCCCCCCTCTAGGTCAGGGCTCAGAAGCTTTCTTT.

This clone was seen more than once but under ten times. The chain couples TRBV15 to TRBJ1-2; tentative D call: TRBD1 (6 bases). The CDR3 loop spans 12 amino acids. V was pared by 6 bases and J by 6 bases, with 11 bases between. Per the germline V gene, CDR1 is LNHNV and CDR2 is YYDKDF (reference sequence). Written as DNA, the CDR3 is TGTGCCACCAGTCTAAACAGGGATGGCTACACCTTC. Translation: CATSLNRDGYTF.

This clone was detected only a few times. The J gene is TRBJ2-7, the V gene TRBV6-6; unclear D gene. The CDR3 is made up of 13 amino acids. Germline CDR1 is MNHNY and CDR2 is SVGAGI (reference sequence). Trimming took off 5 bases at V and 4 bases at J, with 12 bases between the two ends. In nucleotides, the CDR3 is TGTGCCAGCAGTGATCCACTTACTTACGAGCAGTACGTC. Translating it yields CASSDPLTYEQYV.

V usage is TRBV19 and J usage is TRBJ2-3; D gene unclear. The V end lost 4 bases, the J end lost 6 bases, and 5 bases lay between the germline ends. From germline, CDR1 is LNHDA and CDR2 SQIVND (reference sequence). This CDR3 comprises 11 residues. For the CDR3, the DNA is TGTGCCAGTAGTACGGGCGATACGCAGTATTTT. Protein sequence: CASSTGDTQYF. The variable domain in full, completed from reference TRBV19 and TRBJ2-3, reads DGGITQSPKYLFRKEGQNVTLSCEQNLNHDAMYWYRQDPGQGLRLIYYSQIVNDFQKGDIAEGYSVSREKKESFPLTVTSAQKNPTAFYLCASSTGDTQYFGPGTRLTVL.

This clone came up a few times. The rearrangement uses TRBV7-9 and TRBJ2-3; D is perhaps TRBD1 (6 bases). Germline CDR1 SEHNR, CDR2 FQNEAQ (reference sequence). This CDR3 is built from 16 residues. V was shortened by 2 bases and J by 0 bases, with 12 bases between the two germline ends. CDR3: CASSLRPGASTDTQYF. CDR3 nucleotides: TGTGCCAGCAGCTTAAGGCCAGGGGCTAGCACAGATACGCAGTATTTT.

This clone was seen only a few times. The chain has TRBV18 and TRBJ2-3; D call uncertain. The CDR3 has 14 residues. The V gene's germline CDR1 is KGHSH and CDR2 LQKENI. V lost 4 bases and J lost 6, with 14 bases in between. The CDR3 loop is CASSRDPRPDTQYF. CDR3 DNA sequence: TGTGCCAGCTCACGCGACCCGCGACCCGATACGCAGTATTTT.

The CDR3 nucleotides read TGTGCCAGCAGCCGACAGGGGATCGACACCGGGGAGCTGTTTTTT. Encoded protein: CASSRQGIDTGELFF. The chain couples TRBV7-9 to TRBJ2-2, with 8 bases fitting TRBD1. Germline V gene sequence: CDR1 SEHNR, CDR2 FQNEAQ (reference sequence). The CDR3 spans 15 residues. V shed 5 bases and J 3 bases; nucleotides not matched to a gene: 5.

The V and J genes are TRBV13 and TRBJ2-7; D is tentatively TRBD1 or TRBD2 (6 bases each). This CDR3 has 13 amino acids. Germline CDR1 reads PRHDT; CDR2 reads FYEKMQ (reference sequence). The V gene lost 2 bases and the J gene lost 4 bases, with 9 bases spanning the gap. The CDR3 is CASSLQGRYEQYF. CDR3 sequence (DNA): TGTGCCAGCAGCTTACAGGGGAGGTACGAGCAGTACTTC. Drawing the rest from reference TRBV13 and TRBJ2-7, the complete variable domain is AAGVIQSPRHLIKEKRETATLKCYPIPRHDTVYWYQQGPGQDPQFLISFYEKMQSDKGSIPDRFSAQQFSDYHSELNMSSLELGDSALYFCASSLQGRYEQYFGPGTRLTVT.

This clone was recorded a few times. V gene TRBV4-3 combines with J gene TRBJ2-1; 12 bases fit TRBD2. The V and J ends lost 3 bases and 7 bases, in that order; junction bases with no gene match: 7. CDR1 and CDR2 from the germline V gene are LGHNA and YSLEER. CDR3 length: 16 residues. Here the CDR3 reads CASSHGLAGGPNEQFF. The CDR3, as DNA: TGCGCCAGCAGCCATGGTCTAGCGGGAGGGCCGAATGAGCAGTTCTTC.

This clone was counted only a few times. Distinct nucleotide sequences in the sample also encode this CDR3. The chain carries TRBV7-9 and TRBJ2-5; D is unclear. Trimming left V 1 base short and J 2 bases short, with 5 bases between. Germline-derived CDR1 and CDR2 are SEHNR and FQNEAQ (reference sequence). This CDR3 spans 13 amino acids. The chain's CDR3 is CASSLGPQETQYF. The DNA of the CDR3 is TGTGCCAGCAGCTTAGGGCCACAAGAGACCCAGTACTTC. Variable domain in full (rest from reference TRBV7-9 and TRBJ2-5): DTGVSQNPRHKITKRGQNVTFRCDPISEHNRLYWYRQTLGQGPEFLTYFQNEAQLEKSRLLSDRFSAERPKGSFSTLEIQRTEQGDSAMYLCASSLGPQETQYFGPGTRLLVL.

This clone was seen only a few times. The CDR3 sequence is CASSLSGSEAWGTEAFF. The CDR3, as DNA: TGTGCCAGCAGCTTATCAGGGAGTGAGGCCTGGGGCACTGAAGCTTTCTTT. The rearrangement uses TRBV7-9 and TRBJ1-1; possible D gene TRBD1, 5 bases. Germline-derived CDR1 and CDR2 are SEHNR and FQNEAQ (reference sequence). The CDR3 covers 17 residues. V shed 2 bases and J shed 4 bases, with 20 bases lying between them.

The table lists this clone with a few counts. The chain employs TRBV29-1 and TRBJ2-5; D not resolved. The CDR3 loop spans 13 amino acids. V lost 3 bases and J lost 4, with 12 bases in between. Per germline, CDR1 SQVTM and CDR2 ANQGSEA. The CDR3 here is CSVEAHRAETQYF. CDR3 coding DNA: TGCAGCGTTGAGGCCCACCGGGCAGAGACCCAGTACTTC.

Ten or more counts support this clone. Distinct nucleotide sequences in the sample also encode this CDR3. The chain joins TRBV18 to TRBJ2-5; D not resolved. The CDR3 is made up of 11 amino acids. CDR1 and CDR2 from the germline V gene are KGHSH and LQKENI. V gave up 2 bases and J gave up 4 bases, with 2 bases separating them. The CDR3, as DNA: TGTGCCAGCTCACCAGGAGAGACCCAGTACTTC. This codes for CASSPGETQYF.

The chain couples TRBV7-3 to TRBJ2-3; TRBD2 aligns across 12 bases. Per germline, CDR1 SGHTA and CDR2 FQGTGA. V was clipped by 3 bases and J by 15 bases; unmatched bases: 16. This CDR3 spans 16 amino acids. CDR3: CASSFEASGRADTRYF. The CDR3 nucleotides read TGTGCCAGCAGCTTCGAGGCTAGCGGGAGGGCAGATACGCGCTATTTT.

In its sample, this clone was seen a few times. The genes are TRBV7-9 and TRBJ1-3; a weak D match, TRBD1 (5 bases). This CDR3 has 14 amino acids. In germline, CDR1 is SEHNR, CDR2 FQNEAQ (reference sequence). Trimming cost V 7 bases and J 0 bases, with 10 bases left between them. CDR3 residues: CASTTGFSGNTIYF. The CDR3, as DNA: TGTGCCAGCACCACAGGATTCTCTGGAAACACCATATATTTT.

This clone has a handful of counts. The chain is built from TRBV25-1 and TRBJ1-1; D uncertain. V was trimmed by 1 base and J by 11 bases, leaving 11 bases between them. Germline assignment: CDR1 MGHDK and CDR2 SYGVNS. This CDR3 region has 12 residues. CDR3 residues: CASSEFGKWAFF. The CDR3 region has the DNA TGTGCCAGCAGTGAATTCGGGAAGTGGGCTTTCTTT.

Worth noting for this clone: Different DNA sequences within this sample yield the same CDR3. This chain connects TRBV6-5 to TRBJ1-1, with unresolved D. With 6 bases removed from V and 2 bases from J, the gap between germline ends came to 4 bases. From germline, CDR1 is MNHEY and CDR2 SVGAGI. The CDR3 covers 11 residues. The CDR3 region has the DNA TGTGCCAGCAGACGAAACACTGAAGCTTTCTTT. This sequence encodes CASRRNTEAFF.

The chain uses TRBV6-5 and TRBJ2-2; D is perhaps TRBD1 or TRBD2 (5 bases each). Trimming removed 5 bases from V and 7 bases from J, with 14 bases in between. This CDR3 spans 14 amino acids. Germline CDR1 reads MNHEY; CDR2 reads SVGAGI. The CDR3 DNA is TGTGCCAGCAGTCGGGACCTCCTGATCGGGGAGCTGTTTTTT. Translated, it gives CASSRDLLIGELFF.

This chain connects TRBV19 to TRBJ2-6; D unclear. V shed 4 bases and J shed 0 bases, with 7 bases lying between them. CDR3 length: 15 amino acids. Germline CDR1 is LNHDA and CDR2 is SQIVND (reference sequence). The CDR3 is CASSTRSSGANVLTF. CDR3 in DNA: TGTGCCAGTAGTACTCGGAGCTCTGGGGCCAACGTCCTGACTTTC.

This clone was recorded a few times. The CDR3 spells CASSFTTRSYEQYV. CDR3 coding DNA: TGTGCCAGCAGCTTCACCACGAGGTCCTACGAGCAGTACGTC. This chain joins TRBV7-2 and TRBJ2-7, with D uncertain. The CDR3 consists of 14 residues. CDR1 and CDR2 from the germline V gene are SGHTA and FQGNSA. V lost 3 bases, J lost 1 base, and 10 bases lay in between.